What follows is one T cell receptor (beta chain) and its context. The antigen remains undetermined. This record comes from a study of cytomegalovirus exposure and HLA in healthy donors. The PCR ran on 60 Vbeta and 13 Jbeta primers. Data came from immunoSEQ multiplex PCR; TCRdb stores just in-frame clones and leaves some out. This table holds approximately 290,000 clones, about 80% found once. CDR3 size: 14 residues. Germline values: CDR1 MDHEN, CDR2 SYDVKM. J gave up 5 bases and V 5 bases, and 5 bases lay outside the gene matches. Study-wide points: CMV antigen specificity was confirmed in vitro for a few CMV-associated chains.

The sequence derives from a girl aged 2-10 years in good health and CMV-seronegative. Source material: PBMCs. The chain links TRBV28 to TRBJ1-5; 8 bases agree with TRBD1. CDR3 amino acids: CASSPGQGDQPQHF. The CDR3 DNA reads TGTGCCAGCAGTCCCGGACAGGGAGATCAGCCCCAGCATTTT.